This is a list of T cell receptor beta chains from one sample in a study of blood T cell repertoires in COVID-19. TCRdb's copy holds only in-frame clones and misses some; the assay was immunoSEQ multiplex PCR. The sample lists hundreds of thousands of clones, more than 80% occurring once. Sequencing input: peripheral blood. The receptor set was obtained from a woman aged 25 to 39 with COVID-19, enrolled during active disease. Both conserved end residues are part of each CDR3. The D gene is left open where the match is weak. Not every row has a clone size; where given, it reads once, few, many or a size class.

>TRBV3-1/TRBV3-2|.|TRBD2|TRBJ2-5
TGTGCCAGCAGCCAAGCCAGCGGGGGCACCCAAGAGACCCAGTACTTC
CASSQASGGTQETQYF
>TRBV6-5|.|TRBD1|TRBJ1-1
TGTGCCAGCAGTTACTCGACAGGGGCAGAGGGGGCTTTCTTT
CASSYSTGAEGAFF
>TRBV7-2|.|TRBD1|TRBJ1-6
TGTGCCAGCAGCCATCCCGGGACAGCGAGCTCCTATAATTCACCCCTCCACTTT
CASSHPGTASSYNSPLHF
>TRBV12-2|.|.|TRBJ1-5
TGTGCAAGTCGCTTAGTAAGTGACAGGACTGAATATAGCAATCAGCCCCAGCATTTT
CASRLVSDRTEYSNQPQHF
>TRBV4-1|once|TRBD2|TRBJ2-3
TGCGCCAGCAGCCAAGATTGGCTAGCGGGGGACACTAGCACAGATACGCAGTATTTT
CASSQDWLAGDTSTDTQYF
>TRBV6-2/TRBV6-3|.|TRBD2|TRBJ2-2
TGTGCCAGCAGTTACTCGGGCGGGAGAGTCACCGGGGAGCTGTTTTTT
CASSYSGGRVTGELFF
>TRBV27|.|TRBD2|TRBJ2-5
TGTGCCAGCAGCAGGGACTACCACCAAGAGACCCAGTACTTC
CASSRDYHQETQYF
>TRBV11-2|.|TRBD1|TRBJ1-1
TGTGCCAGCAGCCCGACAGGGGTTACTGAAGCTTTCTTT
CASSPTGVTEAFF
>TRBV6-5|few|.|TRBJ2-7
TGTGCCAGCAGTTACTCAAAAAGCGACAGCTACGAGCAGTACTTC
CASSYSKSDSYEQYF
>TRBV29-1|.|TRBD1|TRBJ1-2
TGCAGCGACGTACAGGGGGCAGGGGGCTACACCTTC
CSDVQGAGGYTF
>TRBV6-2/TRBV6-3|.|.|TRBJ1-5
TGTGCCAGCAGTCAGGCTAATCAGCCCCAGCATTTT
CASSQANQPQHF
>TRBV19|.|.|TRBJ1-4
TGTGCCAGTAGTGGGCCGGGAGCCCCGCGAGAAAAACTGTTTTTT
CASSGPGAPREKLFF
>TRBV12-3/TRBV12-4|.|.|TRBJ1-2
TGTGCCAGCACCTTAAGGGGTGGCTACACCTTC
CASTLRGGYTF
>TRBV4-3|.|.|TRBJ1-2
TGCGCCAGCAGCCACTATGAAGGGGCACCTGGGGACTACGGCTACACCTTC
CASSHYEGAPGDYGYTF
>TRBV2|few|.|TRBJ2-1
TGTGCCAGCAGTGGCAGGGGTGAATCTGAGCAGTTCTTC
CASSGRGESEQFF
>TRBV7-2|.|.|TRBJ1-5
TGTGCCAGCAGCTTAAGACCCAGGAGCAATCAGCCCCAGCATTTT
CASSLRPRSNQPQHF
>TRBV7-2|.|TRBD2|TRBJ2-5
TGTGCCAGCAGCTTAGGACTAGCGGGGGGGTCATGGACCCAGTACTTC
CASSLGLAGGSWTQYF
>TRBV9|.|.|TRBJ2-5
TGTGCCAGCAGCGTCTCAGCGGAGCAAGAGACCCAGTACTTC
CASSVSAEQETQYF
>TRBV6-2/TRBV6-3|.|TRBD1|TRBJ1-1
TGTGCCAGCAGTTACTTCTCAGATTGGACAGGGGTAAACACTGAAGCTTTCTTT
CASSYFSDWTGVNTEAFF
>TRBV5-1|once|.|TRBJ1-1
TGCGCCAGCAGCTTGGGCGGATTTAGCACTGAAGCTTTCTTT
CASSLGGFSTEAFF
>TRBV9|once|TRBD1|TRBJ2-3
TGTGCCAGCAGCGAGTGGGACAGGGGGCGGACAGATACGCAGTATTTT
CASSEWDRGRTDTQYF
>TRBV29-1|.|TRBD2|TRBJ2-3
TGCAGCGTGCAGGAGATGAGGACTAGCGGGTCCCCCTTTCGAAGAACAGATACGCAGTATTTT
CSVQEMRTSGSPFRRTDTQYF
>TRBV11-3|.|.|TRBJ2-7
TGTGCCAGCAGCCCGACAGGCGCGAGCTCCTACGAGCAGTACTTC
CASSPTGASSYEQYF
>TRBV11-2|.|.|TRBJ1-5
TGTGCCAGCAGCTTAGGCCAGGATAGCAATCAGCCCCAGCATTTT
CASSLGQDSNQPQHF
>TRBV24-1|.|TRBD1|TRBJ1-5
TGTGCCACCAGTGATAGGACAGGAGGCAATCAGCCCCAGCATTTT
CATSDRTGGNQPQHF
>TRBV9|once|.|TRBJ1-4
TGTGCCAGCAGCGTCGTGCACGGGTGGCTGTTTTTT
CASSVVHGWLFF
>TRBV5-1|.|TRBD1|TRBJ2-1
TGCGCCAGCAGTTATGGACAGGACTACAATGAGCAGTTCTTC
CASSYGQDYNEQFF
>TRBV10-3|.|TRBD2|TRBJ2-1
TGTGCCATCAGACTAGCGGATTTCAATGAGCAGTTCTTC
CAIRLADFNEQFF
>TRBV5-6|.|.|TRBJ2-5
TGTGCCAGCAGCTTGGGGTCCAGGGAATTGGAGACCCAGTACTTC
CASSLGSRELETQYF
>TRBV7-2|.|TRBD2|TRBJ2-7
TGTGCCAGCAGCTTAGAAGCGGGGGACGAGCAGTACTTC
CASSLEAGDEQYF
>TRBV11-2|.|.|TRBJ2-7
TGTGCCAGCAGCTTCGGGGTACAGTTCTACGAGCAGTACTTC
CASSFGVQFYEQYF
>TRBV2|few|.|TRBJ2-1
TGTGCCAGCAGCTATCTAGTTTCCTACAATGAGCAGTTCTTC
CASSYLVSYNEQFF
>TRBV5-5|.|TRBD2|TRBJ2-3
TGTGCCAGCAGCCCGACTAGCGGTTTGTGGATCCCAGATACGCAGTATTTT
CASSPTSGLWIPDTQYF
>TRBV7-9|.|TRBD1|TRBJ2-5
TGTGCCAGCAGCGACCGGGACAGGGGGCGTCAGACCCAGTACTTC
CASSDRDRGRQTQYF
>TRBV12-5|.|TRBD1|TRBJ2-2
TGTGCTAGTGGTACGGACAGGGGATACACCGGGGAGCTGTTTTTT
CASGTDRGYTGELFF
>TRBV27|.|TRBD1|TRBJ1-2
TGTGCCAGCAGTTTATTTCGGACAGGGGCCGAAGGCTACACCTTC
CASSLFRTGAEGYTF
>TRBV6-6|.|.|TRBJ2-1
TGTGCCAGCAGTTACCCAACAGGACCCGGGGGCAATGAGCAGTTCTTC
CASSYPTGPGGNEQFF
>TRBV19|.|.|TRBJ1-4
TGTGCCAGTAGTAACCAGAGGTCGGAAAAACTGTTTTTT
CASSNQRSEKLFF
>TRBV27|.|.|TRBJ1-2
TGTGCCAGCCATGGGCGTGGTGGCTACACCTTC
CASHGRGGYTF
>TRBV19|few|.|TRBJ1-6
TGTGCCAGTAGTATGCGGGGCAAGAATTCACCCCTCCACTTT
CASSMRGKNSPLHF
>TRBV19|.|.|TRBJ1-2
TGTGCCAGTAGTATAAGTTCAGGGGTTTATGGCTACACCTTC
CASSISSGVYGYTF
>TRBV6-6|few|.|TRBJ1-6
TGTGCCAGCAGTTACAACGAGCAACCCCTCCACTTT
CASSYNEQPLHF
>TRBV6-2/TRBV6-3|.|.|TRBJ2-4
TGTGCCAGCAGCCAAAAGGGGGGGTTGATGATCGCCAAAAACATTCAGTACTTC
CASSQKGGLMIAKNIQYF